This is a list of T cell receptor beta chains from one sample in a study of T cells in Graves' hyperthyroidism and ophthalmopathy. One entry per CDR3 protein, called by TCRdb with MiXCR from the multiplex PCR reads. This sample yields around 600,000 distinct CDR3 sequences, of which approximately 15% are seen a single time; about 7% belongs to the top ten. Sequencing was carried out using blood. Receptors originate from a woman aged 18-35 years with Graves' ophthalmopathy. CDR3s include the opening cysteine and the closing phenylalanine or tryptophan. The order of the fields is J gene, D gene, clone size, V gene, CDR3 DNA, CDR3 protein. D genes are given only for firm matches. The size of a clone is reported for some rows only, either as once, few or many, or as a class for expanded clones.

j_call: TRBJ1-2; d_call: TRBD1; clone_size: many; v_call: TRBV6-1; cdr3_nt: TGTGCCAGCAGCCTTAGGACAGGGGGCGCCGGCTATGGCTACACCTTC; cdr3_aa: CASSLRTGGAGYGYTF
j_call: TRBJ2-1; d_call: .; clone_size: many; v_call: TRBV7-8; cdr3_nt: TGTGCCAGCAGCTCCTTGCCTAGTCAGTACAATGAGCAGTTCTTC; cdr3_aa: CASSSLPSQYNEQFF
j_call: TRBJ2-7; d_call: .; clone_size: few; v_call: TRBV20-1; cdr3_nt: TGCAGTGCTAGAGCTACTCCCGGCCCCTACGAGCAGTACTTC; cdr3_aa: CSARATPGPYEQYF
j_call: TRBJ1-6; d_call: .; clone_size: .; v_call: TRBV7-3; cdr3_nt: TGTGCCAGCAGCTTAAGCGTTGGGGACTCACCCCTCCACTTT; cdr3_aa: CASSLSVGDSPLHF
j_call: TRBJ2-3; d_call: .; clone_size: many; v_call: TRBV28; cdr3_nt: TGTGCCAGCAGCCAATCATCGGACAGCACAGATACGCAGTATTTT; cdr3_aa: CASSQSSDSTDTQYF
j_call: TRBJ1-1; d_call: .; clone_size: many; v_call: TRBV10-3; cdr3_nt: TGTGCCATCAGAGGAGGGGGAGCGGGGATGAACACTGAAGCTTTCTTT; cdr3_aa: CAIRGGGAGMNTEAFF
j_call: TRBJ1-5; d_call: .; clone_size: many; v_call: TRBV28; cdr3_nt: TGTGCCAGCAGTTTGGGAGTGGCCCTTAATCAGCCCCAGCATTTT; cdr3_aa: CASSLGVALNQPQHF
j_call: TRBJ2-3; d_call: .; clone_size: few; v_call: TRBV24-1; cdr3_nt: TGTGCCACCAGTGACCTCGCAGGGAGGGATACGCAGTATTTT; cdr3_aa: CATSDLAGRDTQYF
j_call: TRBJ2-2; d_call: .; clone_size: many; v_call: TRBV28; cdr3_nt: TGTGCCAGCTGCTCTACCGGGTACCTGGGGACCGGGGAGCTGTTTTTT; cdr3_aa: CASCSTGYLGTGELFF
j_call: TRBJ1-5; d_call: TRBD1; clone_size: .; v_call: TRBV30; cdr3_nt: TGTGCCTGGAGTGTAGCGGGACAGGGCCGTCAGCCCCAGCATTTT; cdr3_aa: CAWSVAGQGRQPQHF
j_call: TRBJ2-7; d_call: .; clone_size: .; v_call: TRBV19; cdr3_nt: TGTGCCAGTAGTATTGCCTCCTACGAGCAGTACTTC; cdr3_aa: CASSIASYEQYF